The clone carrying this TCR beta chain has a count of ten or more. TCRdb analysed the RACE reads with MiXCR anew, one entry per CDR3 protein. Altogether roughly 380,000 distinct CDR3 sequences are present, over 6% being singletons, with the ten largest covering about 5%. Documented time point: patch test 2, 6 weeks after DPC sensitization. Treatment given: therapeutic diphenylcyclopropenone sensitization with weekly scalp DPC. The CDR3 runs to 17 residues. V lost 3 bases, J lost 2 bases, and 9 bases stayed unmatched. CDR1 and CDR2 (germline): PRHDT, FYEKMQ (reference sequence). This sample was taken from a study of human T cells and chemical hapten exposure.

This specimen was whole blood, taken in connection with sensitization to the hapten diphenylcyclopropenone (DPC). V is TRBV13 and J is TRBJ1-4, with 7 positions matching TRBD1. The receptor was isolated from a young woman with alopecia areata. Some clones in this sample may be carry-over from other donors' samples. As DNA, the CDR3 is TGTGCCAGCAGCTTTCGCAGGGGGTTCGCGACTAATGAAAAACTGTTTTTT. As protein: CASSFRRGFATNEKLFF.